The 13 T cell receptor beta chains listed next were all sequenced from one sample in a study of shared clonotypes between healthy human individuals. TCRdb keeps only in-frame clones here, not all; method: immunoSEQ multiplex PCR. The table records about 1.4 million clones, around 95% of them present only once. Sequences were obtained from naive CD4+ T cells sorted from blood. The subset: CD45RA+ positively selected. All receptors derive from a man aged 25-40 years in good health.

V is TRBV4-3 and J is TRBJ2-7; D tentatively reads TRBD1 or TRBD2 (5 bases each). The CDR3 runs to 16 residues. Trimming took off 3 bases at V and 0 bases at J, with 15 bases between the two ends. Germline-derived CDR1 and CDR2 are LGHNA and YSLEER. This CDR3 is CASSQGPGTASYEQYF. The CDR3 nucleotides read TGCGCCAGCAGCCAGGGACCCGGGACGGCCTCCTACGAGCAGTACTTC.

The chain recombines TRBV27 with TRBJ2-1, with D perhaps assigned TRBD1 or TRBD2 (5 bases each). V was clipped by 2 bases and J by 8 bases, with 10 bases between them. This CDR3 is 13 amino acids long. Germline assignment: CDR1 MNHEY and CDR2 SMNVEV (reference sequence). The CDR3: CASSLGGSHEQFF. The CDR3 bases are TGTGCCAGCAGTTTAGGGGGTAGCCATGAGCAGTTCTTC.

This clone has a single count. The CDR3 DNA follows: TGTGCCAGCAGCGTAGAGGGTAGCGGGAGCACAGATACGCAGTATTTT. Translating gives CASSVEGSGSTDTQYF. This chain uses TRBV9 with TRBJ2-3; 7 bases are shared with TRBD2. There are 16 residues in the CDR3. Unmatched junction bases numbered 4, after V lost 0 bases and J lost 0 bases. Germline V CDR1 and CDR2: SGDLS, YYNGEE.

This clone has only a few counts. The chain is built from TRBV10-1 and TRBJ1-2, with D uncertain. The CDR3 covers 16 residues. Trimming pared 6 bases from V and 1 base from J, leaving 18 bases between. Germline assignment: CDR1 WNHNN and CDR2 SYGVQD (reference sequence). CDR3 amino acids: CASSPFGQPDNYGYTF. As DNA, the CDR3 is TGCGCCAGCAGCCCCTTCGGCCAGCCTGATAACTATGGCTACACCTTC.

Concerning this clone itself: The sample carries other DNA sequences with the same CDR3. V is TRBV9 and J is TRBJ2-2; D unclear. The CDR3 is 15 amino acids. The V end lost 0 bases, the J end lost 1 base, and 7 bases lay between the germline ends. Germline CDR1 reads SGDLS; CDR2 reads YYNGEE. CDR3 loop: CASSVVGRNTGELFF. DNA for the CDR3: TGTGCCAGCAGCGTAGTAGGCAGGAACACCGGGGAGCTGTTTTTT.

V usage is TRBV2 and J usage is TRBJ1-1, with D hard to call. The CDR3 runs to 13 residues. Germline CDR1 reads SNHLY; CDR2 reads FYNNEI. V lost 3 bases to trimming and J lost 9 bases, with 14 bases between them. CDR3 region: CASSDENLGKAFF. CDR3 bases: TGTGCCAGCAGTGATGAGAATTTAGGTAAAGCTTTCTTT.

The V and J genes are TRBV27 and TRBJ2-1; D is unclear. Germline CDR1 is MNHEY and CDR2 is SMNVEV (reference sequence). V was clipped by 7 bases and J by 11 bases, with 21 bases between them. The CDR3 is made up of 14 amino acids. The CDR3 nucleotides are TGTGCCAGCACGCTGTATGGTAAGGTTAATCAGCAGTTCTTC. Translating gives CASTLYGKVNQQFF.

The genes are TRBV5-4 and TRBJ1-2; TRBD1 might be the D (6 bases). Germline V CDR1 and CDR2: SGHNT, YYREEE (reference sequence). The CDR3 runs 16 residues. V lost 6 bases to trimming and J lost 8 bases, with 26 bases between them. The CDR3 DNA is TGTGCCAGCACTTCGGGGGGGACACAAAAGAGCTGGGGCTACACCTTC. It specifies CASTSGGTQKSWGYTF.

Comment on this clone: This CDR3 is also generated by other DNA sequences in the sample. The chain joins TRBV5-1 to TRBJ2-7; 7 bases map to TRBD1. The CDR3 has 14 amino acids. Germline V gene sequence: CDR1 SGHRS, CDR2 YFSETQ. Losses at the gene ends were 0 bases for V and 3 bases for J; bases not matched to a gene: 3. CDR3 nucleotide sequence: TGCGCCAGCAGCTTGGGGGACAGAAACTACGAGCAGTACTTC. It translates to CASSLGDRNYEQYF.

The V gene is TRBV7-9, the J gene TRBJ2-2, with 7 bases matching TRBD1. Germline V gene data show CDR1 as SEHNR and CDR2 as FQNEAQ (reference sequence). The CDR3 consists of 16 residues. The V and J ends lost 5 bases and 6 bases, in that order; junction bases with no gene match: 12. CDR3 DNA: TGTGCCAGCAGCCCGCGCAGGGGGTATAATGCCGGGGAGCTGTTTTTT. It specifies CASSPRRGYNAGELFF. The entire variable domain, with the rest obtained from reference TRBV7-9 and TRBJ2-2, is as follows: DTGVSQNPRHKITKRGQNVTFRCDPISEHNRLYWYRQTLGQGPEFLTYFQNEAQLEKSRLLSDRFSAERPKGSFSTLEIQRTEQGDSAMYLCASSPRRGYNAGELFFGEGSRLTVL.

This clone was counted once. The chain recombines TRBV9 with TRBJ1-3, with 7 bases that match TRBD1. Germline CDR1 is SGDLS and CDR2 is YYNGEE. J gave up 4 bases and V 3 bases, and 13 bases lay outside the gene matches. The CDR3 is made up of 17 amino acids. In DNA form, the CDR3 reads TGTGCCAGCAGCGCCGGGGTGGGGACAGACCCCGGAAACACCATATATTTT. Its protein is CASSAGVGTDPGNTIYF. The entire variable domain, with the rest obtained from reference TRBV9 and TRBJ1-3, is as follows: DSGVTQTPKHLITATGQRVTLRCSPRSGDLSVYWYQQSLDQGLQFLIQYYNGEERAKGNILERFSAQQFPDLHSELNLSSLELGDSALYFCASSAGVGTDPGNTIYFGEGSWLTVV.

This clone has only one observation. The V gene is TRBV2, the J gene TRBJ2-2, with no clear D. Germline CDR1 and CDR2: SNHLY and FYNNEI. The CDR3 has 10 residues. Between the trimmed V and J ends, which lost 8 bases and 7 bases, there was a span of 5 bases. The CDR3 DNA reads TGTGCCAGCGAAAACGGGGAGCTGTTTTTT. Protein product: CASENGELFF.

The gene calls are TRBV27 and TRBJ2-7; TRBD1 is a possible D gene (5 bases). The CDR3 sequence is 14 residues long. The ends were cut back, 3 bases at V and 2 bases at J, with 11 bases in the middle. Germline V gene lookup returns CDR1 MNHEY and CDR2 SMNVEV (reference sequence). The CDR3 DNA reads as TGTGCCAGCAGTTTGTCACAGGTCCCCTACGAGCAGTACTTC. Translating gives CASSLSQVPYEQYF.